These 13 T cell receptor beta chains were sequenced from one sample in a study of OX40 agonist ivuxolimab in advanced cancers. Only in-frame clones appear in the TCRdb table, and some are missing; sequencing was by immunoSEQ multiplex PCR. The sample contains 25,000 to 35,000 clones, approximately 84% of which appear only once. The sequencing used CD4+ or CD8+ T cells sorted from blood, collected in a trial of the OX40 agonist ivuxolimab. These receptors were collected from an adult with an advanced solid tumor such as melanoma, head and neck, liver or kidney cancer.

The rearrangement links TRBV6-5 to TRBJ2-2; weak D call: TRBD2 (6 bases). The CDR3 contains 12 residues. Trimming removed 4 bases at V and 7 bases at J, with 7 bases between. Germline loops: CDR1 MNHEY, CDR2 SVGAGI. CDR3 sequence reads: CASSWGDGELFF. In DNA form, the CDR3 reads TGTGCCAGCAGTTGGGGGGACGGGGAGCTGTTTTTT.

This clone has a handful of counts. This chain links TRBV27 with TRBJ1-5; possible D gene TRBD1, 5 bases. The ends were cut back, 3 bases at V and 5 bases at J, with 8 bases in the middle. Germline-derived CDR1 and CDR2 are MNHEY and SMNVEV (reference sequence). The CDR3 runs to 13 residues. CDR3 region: CASSFRGDQPQHF. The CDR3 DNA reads TGTGCCAGCAGTTTTCGGGGGGATCAGCCCCAGCATTTT.

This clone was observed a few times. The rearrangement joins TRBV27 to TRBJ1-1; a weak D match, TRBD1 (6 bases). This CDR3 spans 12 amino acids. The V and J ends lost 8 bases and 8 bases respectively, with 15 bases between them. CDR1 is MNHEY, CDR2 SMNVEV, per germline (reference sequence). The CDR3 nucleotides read TGTGCCAGCGGTGCGGGGGCCAAGGAAGCTTTCTTT. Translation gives CASGAGAKEAFF.

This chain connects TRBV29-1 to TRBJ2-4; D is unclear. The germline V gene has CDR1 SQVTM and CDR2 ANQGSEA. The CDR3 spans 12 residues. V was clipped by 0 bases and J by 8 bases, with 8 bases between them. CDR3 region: CSVEEIEDIQYF. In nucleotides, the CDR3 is TGCAGCGTTGAAGAAATTGAGGACATTCAGTACTTC.

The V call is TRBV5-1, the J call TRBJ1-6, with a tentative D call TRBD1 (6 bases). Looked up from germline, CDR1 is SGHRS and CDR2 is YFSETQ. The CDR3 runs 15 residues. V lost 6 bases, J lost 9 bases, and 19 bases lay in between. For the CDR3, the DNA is TGCGCCAGCACTCCCGAGGGGGGTAGGGGTTCACCCCTCCACTTT. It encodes CASTPEGGRGSPLHF.

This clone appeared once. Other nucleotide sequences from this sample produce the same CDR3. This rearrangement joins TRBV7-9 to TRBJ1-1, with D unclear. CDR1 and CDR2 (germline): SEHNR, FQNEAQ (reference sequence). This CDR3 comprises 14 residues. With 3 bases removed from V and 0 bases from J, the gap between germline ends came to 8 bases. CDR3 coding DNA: TGTGCCAGCAGCTTGGGAAGATTGAACACTGAAGCTTTCTTT. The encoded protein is CASSLGRLNTEAFF.

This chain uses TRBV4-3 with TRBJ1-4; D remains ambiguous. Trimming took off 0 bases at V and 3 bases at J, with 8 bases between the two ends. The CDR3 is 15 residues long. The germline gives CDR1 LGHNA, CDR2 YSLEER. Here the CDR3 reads CASSQDDGSNEKLFF. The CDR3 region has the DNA TGCGCCAGCAGCCAAGATGATGGATCTAATGAAAAACTGTTTTTT.

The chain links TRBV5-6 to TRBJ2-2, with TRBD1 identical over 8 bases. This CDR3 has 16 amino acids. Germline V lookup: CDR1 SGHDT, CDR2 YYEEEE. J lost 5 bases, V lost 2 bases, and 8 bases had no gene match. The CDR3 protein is CASSFAQGAETGELFF. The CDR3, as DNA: TGTGCCAGCAGCTTCGCTCAGGGGGCAGAAACCGGGGAGCTGTTTTTT.

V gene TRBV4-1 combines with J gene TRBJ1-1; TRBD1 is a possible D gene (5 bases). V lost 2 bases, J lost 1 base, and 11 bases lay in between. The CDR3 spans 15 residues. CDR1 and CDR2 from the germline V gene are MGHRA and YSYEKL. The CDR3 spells CASSQPGLSNTEAFF. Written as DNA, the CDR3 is TGCGCCAGCAGCCAACCGGGACTTTCGAACACTGAAGCTTTCTTT.

CDR3 bases: TGTGCCAGCAGCGTAATAGACACAGATACGCAGTATTTT. Translated: CASSVIDTDTQYF. The V gene is TRBV9, the J gene TRBJ2-3; D uncertain. The CDR3 runs to 13 residues. Germline loops: CDR1 SGDLS, CDR2 YYNGEE. Deletions cut 1 base from V and 2 bases from J, with 5 bases between.

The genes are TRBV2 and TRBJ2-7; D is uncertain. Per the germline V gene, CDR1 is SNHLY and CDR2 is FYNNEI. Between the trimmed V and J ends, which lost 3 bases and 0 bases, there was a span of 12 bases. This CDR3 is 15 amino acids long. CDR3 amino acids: CASSDPAGNSYEQYF. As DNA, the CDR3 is TGTGCCAGCAGTGACCCCGCTGGGAACTCCTACGAGCAGTACTTC.

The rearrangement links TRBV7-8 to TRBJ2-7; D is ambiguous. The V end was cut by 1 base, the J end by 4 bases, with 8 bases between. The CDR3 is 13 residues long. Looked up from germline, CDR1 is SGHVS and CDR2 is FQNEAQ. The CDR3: CASSLGPDYEQYF. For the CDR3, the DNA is TGTGCCAGCAGCTTAGGGCCGGATTACGAGCAGTACTTC.

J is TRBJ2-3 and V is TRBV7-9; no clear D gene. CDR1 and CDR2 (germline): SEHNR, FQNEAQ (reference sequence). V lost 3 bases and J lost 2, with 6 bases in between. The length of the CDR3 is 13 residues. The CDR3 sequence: CASSFLPTDTQYF. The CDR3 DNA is TGTGCCAGCAGCTTCCTCCCCACAGATACGCAGTATTTT.